Each of the 14 T cell receptor beta chains below was sequenced from the same sample in a study of CD8 T cells in Susac syndrome. It was with random hexamers that roughly 0.5 to 1 ug RNA was reverse transcribed. One entry per CDR3 protein, called by TCRdb with MiXCR from the immunoSEQ multiplex PCR reads. The data contain hundreds of thousands of distinct CDR3 sequences, almost 97% of them seen just once; the ten biggest clones take up about 0.1%. The sequencing input was CD4+ T cells from PBMCs. The source of these receptors is a human donor with Susac syndrome.

This sequence joins TRBV19 and TRBJ2-6; D is possibly TRBD1 or TRBD2 (5 bases each). CDR3 size: 13 residues. The V and J ends lost 5 bases and 17 bases respectively, with 19 bases between them. CDR1 is LNHDA, CDR2 SQIVND, per germline (reference sequence). The DNA of the CDR3 is TGTGCCAGTAGTTTGGGGACCCAAGTGAACGTGACTTTC. Its translation: CASSLGTQVNVTF.

The chain employs TRBV29-1 and TRBJ2-1; D possibly corresponds to TRBD1 (6 bases). Trimming left V 5 bases short and J 11 bases short, with 13 bases between. The CDR3 has 11 amino acids. Germline-derived CDR1 and CDR2 are SQVTM and ANQGSEA. CDR3 bases: TGCAGCGTTAACAGGGCCGACAAGCAGTTCTTC. Protein sequence: CSVNRADKQFF.

The chain uses TRBV28 and TRBJ2-2; D not certain. The germline V and J ends were trimmed by 10 bases and 1 base, with 16 bases remaining between them. The CDR3 is made up of 15 amino acids. Germline V lookup: CDR1 MDHEN, CDR2 SYDVKM. The CDR3, as DNA: TGTGCCACCCGTCCACCCAGAGGGAACACCGGGGAGCTGTTTTTT. Protein product: CATRPPRGNTGELFF.

The chain recombines TRBV20-1 with TRBJ2-5; D is ambiguous. CDR1 DFQATT and CDR2 SNEGSKA come from the germline V gene (reference sequence). This CDR3 comprises 11 residues. Trimming removed 6 bases at V and 4 bases at J, with 9 bases between. The CDR3 loop is CSAPGGETQYF. The CDR3 DNA sequence: TGCAGTGCCCCCGGTGGAGAGACCCAGTACTTC.

The CDR3 region has the DNA TGCAGTGCTAGAGATCAAGTCCAGGGGCCGAATCAGCCCCAGCATTTT. Amino acids: CSARDQVQGPNQPQHF. The gene calls are TRBV20-1 and TRBJ1-5; possible D gene TRBD1, 6 bases. The CDR3 consists of 16 residues. V dropped 0 bases and J dropped 4 bases, with 16 bases sitting between them. Germline CDR1 is DFQATT and CDR2 is SNEGSKA (reference sequence).

The chain employs TRBV5-4 and TRBJ2-5; D may be TRBD2 (5 bases). CDR3 length: 15 amino acids. Germline lookup yields CDR1 SGHNT and CDR2 YYREEE (reference sequence). The germline V and J ends were trimmed by 4 bases and 2 bases, with 15 bases remaining between them. The CDR3 loop is CASSRGRAGQETQYF. CDR3 sequence (DNA): TGTGCCAGCAGCCGTGGTAGGGCGGGTCAAGAGACCCAGTACTTC.

This sequence joins TRBV9 and TRBJ2-1; D gene uncertain. Per the germline V gene, CDR1 is SGDLS and CDR2 is YYNGEE. V lost 0 bases and J lost 0, with 10 bases in between. The CDR3 has 16 amino acids. In DNA form, the CDR3 reads TGTGCCAGCAGCGTAGCGGCTAGTCGCTCCTACAATGAGCAGTTCTTC. It translates to CASSVAASRSYNEQFF.

The chain employs TRBV10-3 and TRBJ1-4; no clear D. Germline assignment: CDR1 ENHRY and CDR2 SYGVKD. The ends were cut back, 8 bases at V and 4 bases at J, with 8 bases in the middle. The CDR3 is 12 amino acids. The CDR3 region is CAIGASNEKLFF. For the CDR3, the DNA is TGTGCCATCGGAGCGAGTAATGAAAAACTGTTTTTT.

The V gene is TRBV7-2, the J gene TRBJ1-5; no firm D call. The V and J ends lost 8 bases and 8 bases respectively, with 16 bases between them. Germline values: CDR1 SGHTA, CDR2 FQGNSA. The CDR3 is 13 residues long. The CDR3 reads CASAAYVGEPQHF. The CDR3 bases are TGTGCCAGCGCTGCGTATGTCGGCGAGCCCCAGCATTTT.

V is TRBV3-1 and J is TRBJ2-2, with D perhaps TRBD1 (6 bases). In germline, CDR1 is LGHDT, CDR2 YNNKEL (reference sequence). V was shortened by 1 base and J by 5 bases, with 11 bases between the two germline ends. The CDR3 consists of 15 residues. CDR3 loop: CASSQGTAATGELFF. CDR3 DNA: TGTGCCAGCAGCCAAGGGACAGCGGCAACCGGGGAGCTGTTTTTT.

The V and J genes are TRBV9 and TRBJ2-1; 10 nucleotides agree with TRBD1. From germline, CDR1 is SGDLS and CDR2 YYNGEE. The V gene end was trimmed by 4 bases and the J gene end by 4 bases; junction bases not matched to a gene: 5. The CDR3 is 15 amino acids. CDR3 DNA sequence: TGTGCCAGCAGCATGGGACAGGGGAAATACAATGAGCAGTTCTTC. This sequence encodes CASSMGQGKYNEQFF.

This chain joins TRBV29-1 and TRBJ2-7; 7 bases agree with TRBD1. J gave up 3 bases and V 6 bases, and 8 bases lay outside the gene matches. The CDR3 contains 13 residues. The germline CDR1 and CDR2 sequences are SQVTM and ANQGSEA. CDR3 bases: TGCAGCGTGATGACAGGGAATATCTACGAGCAGTACTTC. It codes for CSVMTGNIYEQYF.

This clonotype was seen a single time. This chain links TRBV9 with TRBJ1-5; perhaps TRBD1 as D (6 bases). CDR3 length: 14 amino acids. V lost 3 bases and J 3 bases, leaving 10 bases between the germline ends. Germline CDR1 SGDLS, CDR2 YYNGEE. CDR3 sequence: CASSEGGANQPQHF. As DNA, the CDR3 is TGTGCCAGCAGCGAGGGGGGGGCCAATCAGCCCCAGCATTTT. Filled out from reference TRBV9 and TRBJ1-5, the complete variable domain reads DSGVTQTPKHLITATGQRVTLRCSPRSGDLSVYWYQQSLDQGLQFLIQYYNGEERAKGNILERFSAQQFPDLHSELNLSSLELGDSALYFCASSEGGANQPQHFGDGTRLSIL.

The chain recombines TRBV29-1 with TRBJ1-2; 12 bases match TRBD1. The trim removed 8 bases at V and 2 bases at J, leaving 12 bases unmatched. CDR1 and CDR2 (germline): SQVTM, ANQGSEA. CDR3 length: 16 amino acids. The CDR3 bases are TGCAGCTTTGGGACAGGGGGCTCTATCTGGAACTATGGCTACACCTTC. Translation: CSFGTGGSIWNYGYTF.